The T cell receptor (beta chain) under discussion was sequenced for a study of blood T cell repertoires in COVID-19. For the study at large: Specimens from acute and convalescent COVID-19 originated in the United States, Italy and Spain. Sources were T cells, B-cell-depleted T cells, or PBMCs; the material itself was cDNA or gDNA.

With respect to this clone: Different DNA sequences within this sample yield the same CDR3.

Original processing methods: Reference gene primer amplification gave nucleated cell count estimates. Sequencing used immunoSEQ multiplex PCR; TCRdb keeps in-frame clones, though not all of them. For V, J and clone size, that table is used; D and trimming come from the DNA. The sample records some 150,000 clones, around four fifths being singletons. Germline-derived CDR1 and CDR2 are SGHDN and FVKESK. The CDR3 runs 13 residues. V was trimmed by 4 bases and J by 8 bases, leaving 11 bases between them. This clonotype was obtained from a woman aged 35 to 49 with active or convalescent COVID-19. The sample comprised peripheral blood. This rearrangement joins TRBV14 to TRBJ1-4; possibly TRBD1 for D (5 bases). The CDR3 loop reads CASSPRVGEKLFF. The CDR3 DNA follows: TGTGCCAGCAGCCCCAGGGTAGGGGAAAAACTGTTTTTT.